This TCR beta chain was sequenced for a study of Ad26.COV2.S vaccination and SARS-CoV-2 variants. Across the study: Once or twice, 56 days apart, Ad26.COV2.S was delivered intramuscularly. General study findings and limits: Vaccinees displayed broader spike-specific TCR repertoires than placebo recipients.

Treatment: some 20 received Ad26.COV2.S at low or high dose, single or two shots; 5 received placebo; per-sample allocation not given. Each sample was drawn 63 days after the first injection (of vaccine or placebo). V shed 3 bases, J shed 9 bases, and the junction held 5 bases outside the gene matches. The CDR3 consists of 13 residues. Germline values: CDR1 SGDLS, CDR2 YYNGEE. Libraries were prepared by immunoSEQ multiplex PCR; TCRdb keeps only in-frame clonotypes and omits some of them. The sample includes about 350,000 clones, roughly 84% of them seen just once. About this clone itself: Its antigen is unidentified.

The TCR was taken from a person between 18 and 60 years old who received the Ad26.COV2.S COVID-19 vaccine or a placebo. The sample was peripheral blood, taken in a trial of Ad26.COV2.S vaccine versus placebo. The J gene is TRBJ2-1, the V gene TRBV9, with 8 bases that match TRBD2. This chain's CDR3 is CASSGTSGTEQFF. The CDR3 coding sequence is TGTGCCAGCAGCGGTACTAGCGGCACTGAGCAGTTCTTC.